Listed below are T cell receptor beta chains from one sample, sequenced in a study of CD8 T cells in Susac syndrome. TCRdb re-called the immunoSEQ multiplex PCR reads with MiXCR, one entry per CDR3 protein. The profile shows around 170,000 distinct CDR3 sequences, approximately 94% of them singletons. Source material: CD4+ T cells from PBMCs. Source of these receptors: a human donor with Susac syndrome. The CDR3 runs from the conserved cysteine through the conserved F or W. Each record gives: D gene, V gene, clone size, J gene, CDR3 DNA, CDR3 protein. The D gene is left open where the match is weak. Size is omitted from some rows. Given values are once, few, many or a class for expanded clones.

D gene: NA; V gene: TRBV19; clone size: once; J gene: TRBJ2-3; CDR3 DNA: TGTGCCAGTACATGGGGGGGGCTGACAGATACGCAGTATTTT; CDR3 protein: CASTWGGLTDTQYF
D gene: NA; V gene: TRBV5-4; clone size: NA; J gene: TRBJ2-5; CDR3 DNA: TGTGCCAGCTCCCAACTCGGGTGGGAGACCCAGTACTTC; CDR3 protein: CASSQLGWETQYF
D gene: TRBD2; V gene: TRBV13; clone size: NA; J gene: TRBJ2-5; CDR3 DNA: TGTGCCAGCAGCGTAACCCTAGCGGACCAAGAGACCCAGTACTTC; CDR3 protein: CASSVTLADQETQYF
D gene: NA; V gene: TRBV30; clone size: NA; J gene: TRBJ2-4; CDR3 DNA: TGTGCCTGGACCGACCGAGCCAAAAACATTCAGTACTTC; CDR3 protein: CAWTDRAKNIQYF
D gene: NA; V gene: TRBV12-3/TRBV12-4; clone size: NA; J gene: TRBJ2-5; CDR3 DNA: TGTGCCAGCAGTTTGATGGACCCGGGCGGGGAGACCCAGTACTTC; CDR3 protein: CASSLMDPGGETQYF
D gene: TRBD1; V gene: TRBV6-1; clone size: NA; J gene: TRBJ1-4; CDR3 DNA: TGTGCCAGCAGTACACAGGGGGCTCGAACTAATGAAAAACTGTTTTTT; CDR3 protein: CASSTQGARTNEKLFF
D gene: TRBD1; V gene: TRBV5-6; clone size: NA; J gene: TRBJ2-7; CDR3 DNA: TGTGCCACCAGAAGGGCAGGGGGTCGATACGAGCAGTACTTC; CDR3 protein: CATRRAGGRYEQYF
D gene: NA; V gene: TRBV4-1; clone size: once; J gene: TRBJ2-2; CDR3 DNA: TGCGCCAGCAGCCAAGTCGATCTTCCAGGGGAGCTGTTTTTT; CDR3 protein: CASSQVDLPGELFF
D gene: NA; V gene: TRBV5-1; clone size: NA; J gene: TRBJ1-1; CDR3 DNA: TGCGCCAGCAGCTTGGTTCCGGTGGGCCCGAACACTGAAGCTTTCTTT; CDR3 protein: CASSLVPVGPNTEAFF
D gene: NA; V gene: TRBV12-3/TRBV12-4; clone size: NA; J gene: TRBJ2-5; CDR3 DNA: TGTGCCAGCAGCGGCTTGGAGACCCAGTACTTC; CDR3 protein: CASSGLETQYF
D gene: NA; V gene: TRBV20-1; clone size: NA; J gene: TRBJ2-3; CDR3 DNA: TGCAGTGCTAGGTCATGGACAGATACGCAGTATTTT; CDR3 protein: CSARSWTDTQYF
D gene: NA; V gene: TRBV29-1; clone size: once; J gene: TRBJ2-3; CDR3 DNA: TGCAGCGCCCAGGCGGTAGGTGTGAGCACAGATACGCAGTATTTT; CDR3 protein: CSAQAVGVSTDTQYF
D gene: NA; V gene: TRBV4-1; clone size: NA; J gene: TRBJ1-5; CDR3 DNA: TGCGCCAGCAGCCCTACCGCGGGGAACAATCAGCCCCAGCATTTT; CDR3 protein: CASSPTAGNNQPQHF
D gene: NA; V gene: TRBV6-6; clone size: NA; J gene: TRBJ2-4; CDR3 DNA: TGTGCCAGCAGTTACGGACCGCAAAACATTCAGTACTTC; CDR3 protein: CASSYGPQNIQYF
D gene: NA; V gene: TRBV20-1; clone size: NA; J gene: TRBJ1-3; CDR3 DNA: TGCAGTGCTAGAGACACGACCAGTGCCACCATATATTTT; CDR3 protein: CSARDTTSATIYF
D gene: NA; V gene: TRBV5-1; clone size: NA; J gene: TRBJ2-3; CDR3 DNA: TGCGCCAGCAGCTTGGGACAGTCGGATACGCAGTATTTT; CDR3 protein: CASSLGQSDTQYF
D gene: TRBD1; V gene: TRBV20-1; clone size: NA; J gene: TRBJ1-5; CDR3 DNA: TGCAGTGCTAGAACGGGACAGCTAAATCAGCCCCAGCATTTT; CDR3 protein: CSARTGQLNQPQHF
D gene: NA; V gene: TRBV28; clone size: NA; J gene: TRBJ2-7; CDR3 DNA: TGTGCCAGCAGTTTTGGCCACTACGAGCAGTACTTC; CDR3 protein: CASSFGHYEQYF
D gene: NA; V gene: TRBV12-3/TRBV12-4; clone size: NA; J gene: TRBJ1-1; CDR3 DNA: TGTGTCTCGGGGCGCGGGACTGAAGCTTTCTTT; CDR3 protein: CVSGRGTEAFF
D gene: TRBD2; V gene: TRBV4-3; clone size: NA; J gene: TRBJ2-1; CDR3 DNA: TGCGCCAGCAGCCAAGTGGCTAGCGGGGGGTTCAATGAGCAGTTCTTC; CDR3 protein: CASSQVASGGFNEQFF
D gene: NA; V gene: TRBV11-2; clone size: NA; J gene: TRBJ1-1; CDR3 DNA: TGTGCCAGCAGCTTTTTTTCCGGCACTGAAGCTTTCTTT; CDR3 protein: CASSFFSGTEAFF
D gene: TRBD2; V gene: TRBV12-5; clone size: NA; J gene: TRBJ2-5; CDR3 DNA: TGTGCTAGTGGTTTGACCCAGCGGGGCAACAATGAACAAGAGACCCAGTACTTC; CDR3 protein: CASGLTQRGNNEQETQYF
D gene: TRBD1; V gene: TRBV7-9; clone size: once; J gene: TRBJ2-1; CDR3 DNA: TGTGCCAGCAGCTTACCGGGACAGGGGGCTGTCAATGAGCAGTTCTTC; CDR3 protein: CASSLPGQGAVNEQFF
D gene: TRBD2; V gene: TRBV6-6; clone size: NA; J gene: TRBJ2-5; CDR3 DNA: TGTGCCAGCAGTTACTGGACTAGCTCGTTCCAAGAGACCCAGTACTTC; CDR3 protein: CASSYWTSSFQETQYF
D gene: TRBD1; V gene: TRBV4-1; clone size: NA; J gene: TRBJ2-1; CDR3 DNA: TGCGCCAGCAGCCAACATCGGACAGGGAATGAAAATGAGCAGTTCTTC; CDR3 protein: CASSQHRTGNENEQFF
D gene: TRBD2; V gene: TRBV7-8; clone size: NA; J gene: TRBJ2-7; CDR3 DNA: TGTGCCAGCAGCCCCGCGCTCGGGTCGCGGGGGGCGAACTACGAGCAGTACTTC; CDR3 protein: CASSPALGSRGANYEQYF
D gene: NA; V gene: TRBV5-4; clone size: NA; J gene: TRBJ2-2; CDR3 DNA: TGTGCCAGCCGTCCCGGCAGGCATTCGAACACCGGGGAGCTGTTTTTT; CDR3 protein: CASRPGRHSNTGELFF
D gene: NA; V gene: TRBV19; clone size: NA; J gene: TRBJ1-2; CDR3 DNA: TGTGCCAGTAGTATTATCCGCGCTGAAGGCTACACCTTC; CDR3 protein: CASSIIRAEGYTF
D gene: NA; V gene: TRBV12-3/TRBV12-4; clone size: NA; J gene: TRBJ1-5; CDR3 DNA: TGTGCCAGCAGTTTTTTGTCGTACGGGAGCAATCAGCCCCAGCATTTT; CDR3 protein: CASSFLSYGSNQPQHF
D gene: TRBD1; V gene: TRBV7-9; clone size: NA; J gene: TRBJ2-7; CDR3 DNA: TGTGCCAGCAGCCCACACCCTCCCGACAGGGTAGTGTCCTACGAGCAGTACTTC; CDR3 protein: CASSPHPPDRVVSYEQYF
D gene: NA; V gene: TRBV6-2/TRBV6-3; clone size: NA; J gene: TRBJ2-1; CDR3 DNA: TGTGCCAGCAGTCACAATGAGCAGTTCTTC; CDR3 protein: CASSHNEQFF
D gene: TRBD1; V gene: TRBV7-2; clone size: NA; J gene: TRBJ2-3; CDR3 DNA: TGTGCCAGCAGCTTAGCGGGACAGGACACAGATACGCAGTATTTT; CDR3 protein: CASSLAGQDTDTQYF
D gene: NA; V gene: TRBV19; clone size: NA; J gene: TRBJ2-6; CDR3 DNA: TGTGCCAGTTCTGAACGCTCTGGGGCCAACGTCCTGACTTTC; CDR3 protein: CASSERSGANVLTF
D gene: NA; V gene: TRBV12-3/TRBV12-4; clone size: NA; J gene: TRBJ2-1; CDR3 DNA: TGTGCCAGCAGTTTAGGGAGACGGGGCAATGAGCAGTTCTTC; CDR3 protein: CASSLGRRGNEQFF
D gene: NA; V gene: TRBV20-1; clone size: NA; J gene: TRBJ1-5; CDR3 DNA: TGCAGTGCCACAACAGGGCGCAATCAGCCCCAGCATTTT; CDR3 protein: CSATTGRNQPQHF
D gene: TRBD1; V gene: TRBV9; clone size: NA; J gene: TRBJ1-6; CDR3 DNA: TGTGCCAGCAGCGGCGGGACAGCAAATAATTCACCCCTCCACTTT; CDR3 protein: CASSGGTANNSPLHF
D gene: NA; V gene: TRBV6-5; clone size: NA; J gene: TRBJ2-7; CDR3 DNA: TGTGCCAGCAGTACGGATACCTACGAGCAGTACTTC; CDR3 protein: CASSTDTYEQYF
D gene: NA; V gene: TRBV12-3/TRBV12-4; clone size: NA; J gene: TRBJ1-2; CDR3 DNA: TGTGCCAGCAGTTTAGGCACCACTAACTATGGCTACACCTTC; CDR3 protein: CASSLGTTNYGYTF
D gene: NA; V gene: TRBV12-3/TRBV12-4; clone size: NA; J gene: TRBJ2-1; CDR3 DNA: TGTGCCAGCAGTTTTATACTAGGAGTCGACAATGAGCAGTTCTTC; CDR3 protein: CASSFILGVDNEQFF
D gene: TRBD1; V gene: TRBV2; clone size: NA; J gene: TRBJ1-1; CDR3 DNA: TGTGCCAGCAATCCAGGGGGCGCTGAAGCTTTCTTT; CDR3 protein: CASNPGGAEAFF
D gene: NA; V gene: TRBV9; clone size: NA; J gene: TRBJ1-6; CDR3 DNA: TGTGCCAGCAGCGTTCAGGGAAGGGATAATTCACCCCTCCACTTT; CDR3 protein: CASSVQGRDNSPLHF
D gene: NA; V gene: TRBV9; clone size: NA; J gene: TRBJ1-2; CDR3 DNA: TGTGCCAGCAGCGTAGAAGGCAGGGTGGGCTATGGCTACACCTTC; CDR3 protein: CASSVEGRVGYGYTF
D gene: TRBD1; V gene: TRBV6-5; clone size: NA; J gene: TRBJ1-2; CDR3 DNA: TGTGCCAGCAGTCCGGGACAGTCTCGAGGCTACACCTTC; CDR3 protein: CASSPGQSRGYTF
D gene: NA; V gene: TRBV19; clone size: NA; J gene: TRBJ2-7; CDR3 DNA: TGTGCCAGTACCCCCCCCGGGGGCGAGCAGTACTTC; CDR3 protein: CASTPPGGEQYF
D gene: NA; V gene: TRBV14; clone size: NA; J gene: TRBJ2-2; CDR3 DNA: TGTGCCAGCAGCCAAAGCAGGGCTGGGGAGCTGTTTTTT; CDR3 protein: CASSQSRAGELFF
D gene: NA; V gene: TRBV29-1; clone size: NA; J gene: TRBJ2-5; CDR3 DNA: TGCAGCGTTGACAGGGGGGGAGAGACCCAGTACTTC; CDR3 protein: CSVDRGGETQYF